The source of this TCR beta chain is a study of cytomegalovirus exposure and HLA in healthy donors. In regard to this clone: Its antigen remains unidentified.

Regarding the study as a whole: For cytomegalovirus status, the classifier reportedly gave diagnoses with high specificity and sensitivity.

Separate from the 666-subject first cohort was the roughly 130-subject validation cohort, to which the donors belonged. TCRdb keeps only in-frame clones here, not all; method: immunoSEQ multiplex PCR. The table has hundreds of thousands of clones, roughly 88% seen once. Germline trimming cut 0 bases from V and 8 bases from J; bases unmatched to any gene: 3. Germline assignment: CDR1 SGDLS and CDR2 YYNGEE. The CDR3 is 14 amino acids. The source material was PBMCs. V and J are TRBV9 and TRBJ1-4, with 8 bases aligning to TRBD1. The receptor was derived from a woman between 18 and 29 years old in good health and CMV-seronegative. CDR3 in DNA: TGTGCCAGCAGCGTAGAACGGACAGGGGAAAAACTGTTTTTT. Translating gives CASSVERTGEKLFF.